The 18 T cell receptor beta chains reported below all come from one sample, sequenced in a study of control samples from healthy donors and cancer patients. The method was immunoSEQ multiplex PCR; TCRdb's version includes in-frame clones alone and lacks a portion of them. The sample contains about 69,000 clones, roughly 80% of which appear only once. Sequenced material: PBMCs. These TCRs come from a woman aged 45 to 65 with lung cancer.

This clone was seen more than once but under ten times. The CDR3 region is CASSRSGAGGTTNYGYTF. Here the CDR3 DNA reads TGTGCCAGCTCCCGAAGCGGAGCAGGGGGCACTACTAACTATGGCTACACCTTC. V gene TRBV4-2 combines with J gene TRBJ1-2; TRBD1 agrees at 8 bases. CDR3 length: 18 residues. Germline V CDR1 and CDR2: LGHNA, YNFKEQ. V trimming: 8 bases; J trimming: 0 bases; junction bases outside the gene matches: 17.

The chain is built from TRBV6-5 and TRBJ1-2; TRBD1 is a possible D gene (6 bases). Trimming took off 2 bases at V and 3 bases at J, with 10 bases between the two ends. This CDR3 is built from 14 residues. Germline CDR1 MNHEY, CDR2 SVGAGI. DNA of the CDR3: TGTGCCAGCAGTTACAGGGGGGGCTACTATGGCTACACCTTC. This sequence encodes CASSYRGGYYGYTF.

This clone was recorded once. V is TRBV9 and J is TRBJ1-2, with 12 positions matching TRBD1. The CDR3 has 17 amino acids. Germline V gene lookup returns CDR1 SGDLS and CDR2 YYNGEE. V was pared by 1 base and J by 5 bases, with 9 bases of the junction left unmatched. The CDR3 spells CASSVTGTGGARYGYTF. DNA of the CDR3: TGTGCCAGCAGCGTAACCGGGACAGGGGGCGCGCGTTATGGCTACACCTTC.

CDR3 in amino acids: CASSQDLRTAEAFF. In nucleotides, the CDR3 is TGTGCCAGCAGCCAAGATCTTAGGACAGCTGAAGCTTTCTTT. The gene calls are TRBV3-1 (or the pseudogene TRBV3-2) and TRBJ1-1, with D perhaps matching TRBD1 (6 bases). This CDR3 is 14 amino acids long. Trimming took off 0 bases at V and 6 bases at J, with 11 bases between the two ends. The germline CDR1 and CDR2 sequences are LGHDT and YNNKEL (reference sequence).

V usage is TRBV7-9 and J usage is TRBJ1-2; D may be TRBD1 (6 bases). The germline gives CDR1 SEHNR, CDR2 FQNEAQ (reference sequence). CDR3 length equals 14 residues. Trimming removed 7 bases from V and 0 bases from J, with 12 bases in between. CDR3 amino acids: CASIRDNANYGYTF. The CDR3 bases are TGTGCCAGCATACGGGACAACGCTAACTATGGCTACACCTTC.

V usage is TRBV29-1 and J usage is TRBJ1-1, with D tentatively TRBD1 (6 bases). Trimming took off 1 base at V and 1 base at J, with 10 bases between the two ends. The V gene's germline CDR1 is SQVTM and CDR2 ANQGSEA. There are 14 residues in the CDR3. CDR3: CSVEGPGQNTEAFF. The DNA of the CDR3 is TGCAGCGTTGAAGGACCGGGACAGAACACTGAAGCTTTCTTT.

This clone is categorized as medium-sized. V gene TRBV24-1 combines with J gene TRBJ1-2; D is unclear. CDR1 KGHDR and CDR2 SFDVKD come from the germline V gene. With 3 bases removed from V and 1 base from J, the gap between germline ends came to 14 bases. The CDR3 loop spans 16 amino acids. CDR3 in amino acids: CATSDPKAPVNYGYTF. CDR3 nucleotides: TGTGCCACCAGTGATCCCAAGGCACCGGTTAACTATGGCTACACCTTC.

This clone was seen just once. The same CDR3 also results from other DNA sequences found in this sample. The chain is built from TRBV7-2 and TRBJ1-4; no clear D gene. The CDR3 spans 15 residues. Germline CDR1 is SGHTA and CDR2 is FQGNSA. The V and J ends lost 1 base and 7 bases respectively, with 13 bases between them. CDR3 region: CASSLGPPPLEKLFF. CDR3 coding DNA: TGTGCCAGCAGCTTAGGTCCCCCTCCGCTTGAAAAACTGTTTTTT.

This clone was recorded once. The chain combines TRBV4-1 with TRBJ2-1, with 10 bases that match TRBD2. The CDR3 totals 19 residues. Per the germline V gene, CDR1 is MGHRA and CDR2 is YSYEKL. With 1 base clipped from V and 3 bases from J, the junction kept 12 bases outside the gene matches. CDR3 nucleotides: TGCGCCAGCAGCCAAGCTGGTAGTAGCGGGGGGCCGAACTACAATGAGCAGTTCTTC. The encoded protein is CASSQAGSSGGPNYNEQFF.

This clone was counted ten times or more. This chain uses TRBV11-2 with TRBJ2-5; possible D gene TRBD2, 6 bases. The CDR3 length is 14 residues. The V and J ends lost 1 base and 4 bases respectively, with 10 bases between them. The germline V gene has CDR1 SGHAT and CDR2 FQNNGV. The CDR3 nucleotides are TGTGCCAGCAGCTTAGGGCTGCGGGGAGAGACCCAGTACTTC. This sequence encodes CASSLGLRGETQYF.

The chain carries TRBV28 and TRBJ1-2, with TRBD1 identical over 7 bases. The CDR3 has 13 amino acids. With V trimmed by 6 bases and J by 4 bases, 5 bases remained unmatched. Germline values: CDR1 MDHEN, CDR2 SYDVKM. The CDR3 reads CASSRQGPYGYTF. CDR3 nucleotide sequence: TGTGCCAGCAGCCGACAGGGTCCCTATGGCTACACCTTC.

The CDR3 spells CASSSAPSGGTNEQFF. CDR3 DNA sequence: TGTGCCAGCAGTTCCGCTCCCTCTGGGGGGACCAATGAGCAGTTCTTC. The chain combines TRBV6-5 with TRBJ2-1; D perhaps matches TRBD2 (6 bases). Germline V CDR1 and CDR2: MNHEY, SVGAGI. This CDR3 is built from 16 residues. V was cut by 4 bases and J by 6 bases, with 19 bases left in between.

This clone was observed a handful of times. Other nucleotide sequences in the sample specify the same CDR3. The chain couples TRBV7-9 to TRBJ1-1, with D unclear. Germline-derived CDR1 and CDR2 are SEHNR and FQNEAQ (reference sequence). The CDR3 sequence is 11 residues long. The V gene lost 2 bases and the J gene lost 5 bases, with 3 bases spanning the gap. Here the CDR3 DNA reads TGTGCCAGCAGCTTAAGTACTGAAGCTTTCTTT. It is translated as CASSLSTEAFF.

J is TRBJ1-4 and V is TRBV5-1; D unresolved. Germline lookup yields CDR1 SGHRS and CDR2 YFSETQ. The V end lost 0 bases, the J end lost 5 bases, and 8 bases lay between the germline ends. The CDR3 contains 14 residues. The CDR3 DNA follows: TGCGCCAGCAGCTTGGACCGACCGAATGAAAAACTGTTTTTT. This sequence encodes CASSLDRPNEKLFF.

This chain joins TRBV7-2 and TRBJ1-2; weak D call: TRBD1 (5 bases). CDR1 is SGHTA, CDR2 FQGNSA, per germline. The V and J ends lost 3 bases and 3 bases respectively, with 14 bases between them. The length of the CDR3 is 15 residues. The CDR3 spells CASSLGPGGDYGYTF. The CDR3 DNA sequence: TGTGCCAGCAGCTTGGGACCAGGAGGGGACTATGGCTACACCTTC.

V and J are TRBV12-3 or TRBV12-4 and TRBJ2-7; 11 positions agree with TRBD1. V lost 5 bases and J lost 10; bases outside the gene matches: 4. The CDR3 runs 12 residues. The DNA for the CDR3 is TGTGCCAGCAGTGTGGACAGGGGGCGTCAGTACTTC. Translating gives CASSVDRGRQYF.

The V call is TRBV15, the J call TRBJ1-5; perhaps TRBD1 as D (5 bases). The length of the CDR3 is 16 residues. Germline-derived CDR1 and CDR2 are LNHNV and YYDKDF (reference sequence). Trimming removed 5 bases from V and 3 bases from J, with 17 bases in between. Written as DNA, the CDR3 is TGTGCCACCAGCGCAATTCTGGGGGTTGACAATCAGCCCCAGCATTTT. It yields the protein CATSAILGVDNQPQHF.

This rearrangement joins TRBV7-9 to TRBJ2-4, with TRBD2 as a possible D gene (6 bases). Germline lookup yields CDR1 SEHNR and CDR2 FQNEAQ (reference sequence). V was shortened by 1 base and J by 1 base, with 11 bases between the two germline ends. The CDR3 is 16 amino acids. The CDR3 sequence: CASSLVGGLAKNIQYF. Written as DNA, the CDR3 is TGTGCCAGCAGCTTAGTGGGGGGTTTGGCCAAAAACATTCAGTACTTC.